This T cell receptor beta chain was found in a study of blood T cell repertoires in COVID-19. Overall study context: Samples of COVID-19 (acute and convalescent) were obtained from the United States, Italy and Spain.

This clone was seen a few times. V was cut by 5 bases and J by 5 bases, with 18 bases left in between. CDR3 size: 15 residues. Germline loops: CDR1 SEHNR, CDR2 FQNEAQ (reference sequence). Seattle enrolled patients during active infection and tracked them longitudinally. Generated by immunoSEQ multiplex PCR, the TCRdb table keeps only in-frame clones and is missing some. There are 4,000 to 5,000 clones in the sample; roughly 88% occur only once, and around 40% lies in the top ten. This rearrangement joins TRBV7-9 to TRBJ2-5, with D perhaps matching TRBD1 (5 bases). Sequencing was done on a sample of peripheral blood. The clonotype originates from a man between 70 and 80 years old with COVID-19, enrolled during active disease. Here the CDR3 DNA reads TGTGCCAGCAGCCCCCGGCAGGGTCTGGGGGAGACCCAGTACTTC. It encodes CASSPRQGLGETQYF.